A single T cell receptor (beta chain) is shown here with its context. Its antigen is unidentified. This entry belongs to a study of Ad26.COV2.S vaccination and SARS-CoV-2 variants. Study summary: The authors gave Ad26.COV2.S intramuscularly, either once or twice 56 days apart.

Study-wide points: People who got the vaccine had more spike-specific TCR breadth than people who got placebo.

The protocol was immunoSEQ multiplex PCR, while the TCRdb copy is restricted to in-frame clones and leaves out a portion. The table lists about 330,000 clones, roughly 90% of them singletons. Treatment noted: roughly 20 received Ad26.COV2.S at low or high dose, single or two shots; roughly 5 received placebo; per-sample allocation not given. After the first vaccine or placebo injection, samples were drawn on day 63. The specimen comprised peripheral blood, sampled in a trial of Ad26.COV2.S vaccine versus placebo. The clonotype comes from a person between 18 and 65 years old who received the Ad26.COV2.S COVID-19 vaccine or a placebo.

For the CDR3, the DNA is TGCGCCAGCAGCCCGACGATGAACACTGAAGCTTTCTTT. Translation gives CASSPTMNTEAFF. The chain links TRBV4-3 to TRBJ1-1; no firm D call. The germline V gene has CDR1 LGHNA and CDR2 YSLEER. Trimming took 4 bases from V and 0 from J, leaving 6 bases between them. This CDR3 spans 13 amino acids.